There are a few counts of the clone carrying this T cell receptor beta chain. The source of the sample is a study of T cell repertoires in cytomegalovirus infection. The ends were cut back, 1 base at V and 0 bases at J, with 15 bases in the middle. CDR3 size: 16 residues. Germline CDR1 is DFQATT and CDR2 is SNEGSKA (reference sequence). TCRdb recomputed calls from the reads with MiXCR, one row per CDR3 protein. The sample includes roughly 180,000 distinct CDR3 sequences, over 25% of them seen just once. The material sequenced was PBMCs. This sequence was found in a human donor in good health (CMV status not recorded). Some clones in this sample may be carry-over from other donors' samples. The V gene is TRBV20-1, the J gene TRBJ2-5, with D tentatively TRBD1 (6 bases). As DNA, the CDR3 is TGCAGTGCTAGAGTCCCGCTGAGGGGGTACCAAGAGACCCAGTACTTC. Amino acid sequence: CSARVPLRGYQETQYF.